Listed below are T cell receptor beta chains from one sample, sequenced in a study of cytomegalovirus exposure and HLA in healthy donors. The protocol was immunoSEQ multiplex PCR, while the TCRdb copy is restricted to in-frame clones and leaves out a portion. Of hundreds of thousands of clones in the sample, around 65% were seen once. Sequencing input: PBMCs. The receptor source for this set is a female donor in good health and CMV-seronegative. The CDR3 runs from the conserved cysteine through the conserved F or W. The order of the fields is D gene, clone size, J gene, V gene, CDR3 protein, CDR3 DNA. D genes are given only for firm matches. Clone sizes are given selectively: once, few, many, or a class where the clone is expanded.

>.|.|TRBJ2-4|TRBV9
CASSAGGSTENIQYF
TGTGCCAGCAGCGCCGGAGGGTCCACCGAAAACATTCAGTACTTC
>TRBD1|.|TRBJ1-6|TRBV6-5
CASSYSGQTLSPPLHF
TGTGCCAGCAGTTACTCGGGACAGACCTTAAGCCCACCCCTCCACTTT
>TRBD1|.|TRBJ2-1|TRBV23-1
CASATGSSDNEQFF
TGCGCCAGCGCGACAGGGTCGTCTGACAATGAGCAGTTCTTC
>TRBD2|.|TRBJ2-7|TRBV5-4
CASSPKAGGGRDEQYF
TGTGCCAGCAGCCCTAAAGCAGGCGGAGGGAGGGACGAGCAGTACTTC
>.|.|TRBJ1-1|TRBV4-1
CASSQDGSGAWGTEAFF
TGCGCCAGCAGCCAAGATGGATCAGGGGCTTGGGGGACTGAAGCTTTCTTT
>TRBD1|.|TRBJ1-6|TRBV14
CASSQGQTNSPLHF
TGTGCCAGCAGCCAGGGACAGACTAATTCACCCCTCCACTTT
>TRBD2|few|TRBJ2-3|TRBV9
CASSVTSGGTDTQYF
TGTGCCAGCAGCGTTACTAGCGGGGGCACAGATACGCAGTATTTT
>TRBD1|.|TRBJ1-1|TRBV9
CASSPRGQGDTEAFF
TGTGCCAGCAGCCCCCGGGGACAGGGCGACACTGAAGCTTTCTTT
>TRBD2|.|TRBJ2-1|TRBV10-1
CASPGLAGESYNEQFF
TGCGCCAGCCCGGGACTAGCGGGAGAATCCTACAATGAGCAGTTCTTC
>.|.|TRBJ2-5|TRBV12-5
CASGSQGWETQYF
TGTGCTAGTGGTTCCCAGGGGTGGGAGACCCAGTACTTC
>.|.|TRBJ1-5|TRBV30
CAWSPRAYQPQHF
TGTGCCTGGAGTCCGCGGGCGTATCAGCCCCAGCATTTT
>TRBD1|.|TRBJ2-7|TRBV14
CASSQGTGGLYEQYF
TGTGCCAGCAGCCAAGGGACAGGGGGCCTCTACGAGCAGTACTTC
>.|.|TRBJ2-3|TRBV19
CASSPDINTQYF
TGTGCCAGTAGTCCTGACATAAATACGCAGTATTTT
>TRBD1|.|TRBJ1-2|TRBV10-1
CATRDRGYGYTF
TGCGCCACCCGGGACAGGGGATATGGCTACACCTTC
>.|.|TRBJ2-7|TRBV28
CASSLDRSPAYEQYF
TGTGCCAGCAGTTTAGACAGATCCCCCGCCTACGAGCAGTACTTC
>TRBD2|.|TRBJ2-3|TRBV15
CATSRDQWREGRGDTQYF
TGTGCCACCAGCAGAGATCAATGGCGGGAGGGCCGTGGAGATACGCAGTATTTT
>.|few|TRBJ2-7|TRBV11-3
CASSFQGYSEQYF
TGTGCCAGCAGCTTTCAGGGTTATAGCGAGCAGTACTTC
>.|few|TRBJ1-1|TRBV11-2
CASSLAVYTEAFF
TGTGCCAGCAGCTTAGCGGTTTACACTGAAGCTTTCTTT
>.|few|TRBJ1-2|TRBV27
CASSFSRAYGYTF
TGTGCCAGCAGTTTCAGCAGGGCTTATGGCTACACCTTC
>.|.|TRBJ1-2|TRBV5-1
CASSSAKRDLANYGYTF
TGCGCCAGCAGCTCAGCAAAGCGGGACCTTGCTAACTATGGCTACACCTTC
>TRBD2|.|TRBJ2-5|TRBV5-1
CASSDPTSGRETQYF
TGCGCCAGCAGCGACCCGACTAGCGGGAGAGAGACCCAGTACTTC
>TRBD2|.|TRBJ2-3|TRBV5-1
CASSLAGRVYADTQYF
TGCGCCAGCAGCTTAGCGGGGCGGGTGTATGCAGATACGCAGTATTTT
>.|once|TRBJ1-2|TRBV7-9
CASSFDRSDPLYGYTF
TGTGCCAGCAGCTTCGACAGGAGCGACCCATTGTATGGCTACACCTTC
>.|.|TRBJ1-4|TRBV19
CASSRAGLGEKLFF
TGTGCCAGTAGTAGGGCAGGGCTTGGGGAAAAACTGTTTTTT
>.|.|TRBJ2-7|TRBV7-9
CAVRGESSYEQYF
TGTGCCGTCAGGGGGGAGAGCTCCTACGAGCAGTACTTC
>TRBD2|few|TRBJ2-3|TRBV5-1
CASSPGAGGRTDTQYF
TGCGCCAGCTCTCCGGGAGCGGGAGGGCGGACAGATACGCAGTATTTT
>TRBD1|few|TRBJ2-3|TRBV11-3
CASSWDRETDTQYF
TGTGCCAGCAGCTGGGACAGGGAAACAGATACGCAGTATTTT
>TRBD2|few|TRBJ2-5|TRBV7-9
CASSPAREWETQYF
TGTGCCAGCAGCCCCGCGCGGGAGTGGGAGACCCAGTACTTC
>TRBD2|.|TRBJ2-7|TRBV6-1
CASSSIGRAEQYF
TGTGCCAGCAGTTCCATCGGGAGGGCCGAGCAGTACTTC
>.|few|TRBJ1-1|TRBV19
CASSVSQNTEAFF
TGTGCCAGTAGTGTATCACAGAACACTGAAGCTTTCTTT
>TRBD2|.|TRBJ2-1|TRBV7-2
CASSPGGGSYNEQFF
TGTGCCAGCTCCCCGGGGGGGGGATCCTACAATGAGCAGTTCTTC
>TRBD2|.|TRBJ2-3|TRBV12-5
CASGFYAGGPRSTDTQYF
TGTGCTAGTGGTTTTTATGCGGGAGGGCCACGAAGCACAGATACGCAGTATTTT
>.|.|TRBJ2-4|TRBV27
CASSLSGFPQNIQYF
TGTGCCAGCAGTTTATCCGGGTTCCCTCAAAACATTCAGTACTTC
>TRBD2|.|TRBJ2-7|TRBV9
CASSPSGRASEQYF
TGTGCCAGCAGCCCAAGCGGGAGGGCCTCCGAGCAGTACTTC
>.|.|TRBJ1-1|TRBV7-6
CASSLEGGMNTEAFF
TGTGCCAGCAGCTTAGAGGGGGGGATGAACACTGAAGCTTTCTTT
>TRBD1|.|TRBJ1-6|TRBV5-1
CASSQDRANSPLHF
TGCGCCAGCAGCCAGGACAGGGCTAATTCACCCCTCCACTTT
>.|.|TRBJ2-3|TRBV7-6
CASSLGGLTDTQYF
TGTGCCAGCAGCTTAGGCGGTCTCACAGATACGCAGTATTTT
>.|once|TRBJ2-1|TRBV11-3
CASSLEGNGVNEQFF
TGTGCCAGCAGCTTAGAGGGTAACGGGGTGAATGAGCAGTTCTTC
>TRBD1|.|TRBJ2-6|TRBV6-5
CASSPEGTGRVVLTF
TGTGCCAGCAGTCCGGAGGGGACAGGGAGGGTCGTCCTGACTTTC
>TRBD2|few|TRBJ2-3|TRBV29-1
CSVVNTGGPPDTQYF
TGCAGCGTTGTAAATACGGGAGGTCCCCCAGATACGCAGTATTTT
>.|few|TRBJ2-2|TRBV15
CATSNSGRRYAGELFF
TGTGCCACCAGTAACTCGGGTCGCCGTTATGCCGGGGAGCTGTTTTTT
>.|.|TRBJ1-1|TRBV27
CASSLDRTGTEAFF
TGTGCCAGCAGTTTAGACAGAACCGGGACTGAAGCTTTCTTT
>TRBD1|.|TRBJ2-6|TRBV19
CASSLQGAAGANVLTF
TGTGCCAGTAGTCTACAGGGGGCGGCTGGGGCCAACGTCCTGACTTTC
>.|.|TRBJ1-1|TRBV11-2
CASSPWTQMNTEAFF
TGTGCCAGCAGCCCGTGGACACAGATGAACACTGAAGCTTTCTTT
>TRBD2|.|TRBJ2-7|TRBV19
CASSIVAGGRYEQYF
TGTGCCAGTAGTATAGTGGCGGGAGGGCGCTACGAGCAGTACTTC
>.|.|TRBJ2-1|TRBV28
CASRIRLAYNEQFF
TGTGCCAGCAGAATTAGACTAGCCTACAATGAGCAGTTCTTC
>.|.|TRBJ2-1|TRBV28
CASSFGIGITGVRHHEQFF
TGTGCCAGCAGTTTCGGTATAGGTATCACGGGGGTTCGTCACCATGAGCAGTTCTTC
>.|.|TRBJ2-1|TRBV5-4
CASSRGVGGPYNEQFF
TGTGCCAGCAGCAGGGGGGTGGGAGGGCCGTACAATGAGCAGTTCTTC
>TRBD2|.|TRBJ2-5|TRBV28
CASSLPSGRETQYF
TGTGCCAGCAGTTTACCTAGCGGGAGGGAGACCCAGTACTTC
>TRBD2|.|TRBJ2-3|TRBV7-8
CASSPSMTSGKADTQYF
TGTGCCAGCAGCCCATCCATGACTAGCGGGAAAGCAGATACGCAGTATTTT
>TRBD1|few|TRBJ2-7|TRBV19
CASSSPGQATYEQYF
TGTGCCAGTAGTTCGCCGGGACAGGCAACCTACGAGCAGTACTTC
>.|few|TRBJ1-2|TRBV12-5
CASGLPGQSYGYTF
TGTGCTAGTGGTTTGCCCGGACAGAGCTATGGCTACACCTTC
>TRBD1|.|TRBJ1-1|TRBV5-1
CASSPGTATEAFF
TGCGCCAGCAGCCCTGGGACAGCCACTGAAGCTTTCTTT
>TRBD2|few|TRBJ2-2|TRBV2
CASSELAGNTGELFF
TGTGCCAGCAGTGAACTAGCGGGGAACACCGGGGAGCTGTTTTTT
>TRBD2|few|TRBJ2-2|TRBV4-2
CASSPGLAVNTGELFF
TGTGCCAGCAGCCCGGGACTAGCGGTTAACACCGGGGAGCTGTTTTTT